This passage covers 27 T cell receptor beta chains from one sample sequenced in a study of cytomegalovirus exposure and HLA in healthy donors. Assay used: immunoSEQ multiplex PCR; TCRdb lists only in-frame clones, some missing. The data show 130,000 or so clones, about 91% seen once. Sample: PBMCs. The receptors were gathered from a woman under 30 in good health and CMV-seropositive.

This chain joins TRBV29-1 and TRBJ2-1; perhaps TRBD1 as D (6 bases). Germline-derived CDR1 and CDR2 are SQVTM and ANQGSEA. The V and J ends lost 4 bases and 7 bases respectively, with 17 bases between them. This CDR3 is 14 amino acids long. The CDR3 loop is CSVGDPRGGNEQFF. The CDR3 DNA sequence: TGCAGCGTTGGGGACCCCAGAGGGGGTAATGAGCAGTTCTTC.

V usage is TRBV6-1 and J usage is TRBJ2-3; a weak D match, TRBD1 (6 bases). Germline values: CDR1 MNHNS, CDR2 SASEGT. The CDR3 has 15 amino acids. With 7 bases removed from V and 2 bases from J, the gap between germline ends came to 16 bases. Here the CDR3 reads CASTIATGNTDTQYF. The DNA for the CDR3 is TGTGCCAGCACAATAGCGACAGGTAACACAGATACGCAGTATTTT.

This rearrangement joins TRBV6-5 to TRBJ1-2, with D possibly matching TRBD1 (6 bases). Trimming removed 2 bases at V and 4 bases at J, with 14 bases between. The germline CDR1 and CDR2 sequences are MNHEY and SVGAGI. The CDR3 extends over 15 amino acids. The CDR3 is CASSYGQGSTYGYTF. Here the CDR3 DNA reads TGTGCCAGCAGTTACGGTCAGGGGTCTACCTATGGCTACACCTTC.

The chain couples TRBV19 to TRBJ1-1, with D perhaps TRBD1 (6 bases). The CDR3 totals 16 residues. CDR1 is LNHDA and CDR2 is SQIVND in the germline V gene (reference sequence). With 0 bases removed from V and 1 base from J, the gap between germline ends came to 12 bases. The CDR3 loop reads CASSIESGAENTEAFF. In DNA form, the CDR3 reads TGTGCCAGTAGTATAGAATCAGGGGCGGAGAACACTGAAGCTTTCTTT.

The sample holds one count of this clone. The rearrangement uses TRBV2 and TRBJ2-7, with D possibly TRBD2 on 5 matching bases. There are 13 residues in the CDR3. Germline values: CDR1 SNHLY, CDR2 FYNNEI. V was shortened by 8 bases and J by 4 bases, with 15 bases between the two germline ends. The CDR3 loop is CASVGAPGYEQYF. In DNA, the CDR3 is TGTGCCAGCGTGGGAGCACCCGGATACGAGCAGTACTTC.

The V call is TRBV28, the J call TRBJ1-6, with 8 bases matching TRBD1. Germline V gives CDR1 MDHEN, CDR2 SYDVKM. V gave up 6 bases and J gave up 6 bases; unmatched junction bases: 10. CDR3 size: 16 residues. The CDR3 sequence is CASSDLETGVNSPLHF. The CDR3 bases are TGTGCCAGCAGCGACCTTGAGACAGGGGTTAATTCACCCCTCCACTTT.

This clone was seen just once. The chain recombines TRBV28 with TRBJ2-3, with 7 bases that match TRBD2. Germline lookup yields CDR1 MDHEN and CDR2 SYDVKM. This CDR3 has 16 residues. The V gene end was trimmed by 2 bases and the J gene end by 2 bases; junction bases not matched to a gene: 7. CDR3 loop: CASSLRSGTITDTQYF. The CDR3 coding sequence is TGTGCCAGCAGTTTACGAAGCGGGACCATCACAGATACGCAGTATTTT.

The V gene is TRBV7-2, the J gene TRBJ2-7, with D possibly TRBD2 on 6 matching bases. Germline CDR1 SGHTA, CDR2 FQGNSA. The CDR3 runs to 14 residues. V was pared by 5 bases and J by 4 bases, with 15 bases between. CDR3 sequence reads: CASSLLGSGYEQYF. For the CDR3, the DNA is TGTGCCAGCAGCCTCCTGGGTAGCGGATACGAGCAGTACTTC.

This chain joins TRBV5-6 and TRBJ1-6; possibly TRBD1 for D (5 bases). Trimming cost V 2 bases and J 10 bases, with 16 bases left between them. The CDR3 spans 15 residues. The V gene's germline CDR1 is SGHDT and CDR2 YYEEEE. The CDR3 is CASSFRAGRGSPLHF. In DNA, the CDR3 is TGTGCCAGCAGCTTCCGGGCAGGGCGGGGATCACCCCTCCACTTT.

The J gene is TRBJ2-1, the V gene TRBV19, with D unclear. From germline, CDR1 is LNHDA and CDR2 SQIVND (reference sequence). V dropped 2 bases and J dropped 4 bases, with 9 bases sitting between them. This CDR3 contains 14 residues. CDR3 DNA sequence: TGTGCCAGTAGTATAACAGATCCTTACAATGAGCAGTTCTTC. Its translation is CASSITDPYNEQFF.

The genes are TRBV5-5 and TRBJ1-1, with D hard to call. This CDR3 is built from 13 residues. Between the trimmed V and J ends, which lost 0 bases and 0 bases, there was a span of 3 bases. Germline assignment: CDR1 SGHKS and CDR2 YYEKEE (reference sequence). The CDR3 DNA reads as TGTGCCAGCAGCTTGGACTTGAACACTGAAGCTTTCTTT. Protein sequence: CASSLDLNTEAFF.

The chain links TRBV7-9 to TRBJ2-7, with 9 nucleotides matching TRBD1. Per germline, CDR1 SEHNR and CDR2 FQNEAQ (reference sequence). Trimming took 4 bases from V and 5 from J; bases not matched to a gene: 12. CDR3 length: 16 amino acids. The CDR3 DNA follows: TGTGCCAGCAGCTCAGCATTATGGGACAGGGCCAACGAGCAGTACTTC. Its protein is CASSSALWDRANEQYF.

The genes are TRBV11-2 and TRBJ1-4, with TRBD1 matching 11 bases. The CDR3 spans 16 residues. Trimming at V came to 4 bases and at J to 6 bases, leaving 7 bases not matched to a gene. Looked up from germline, CDR1 is SGHAT and CDR2 is FQNNGV. CDR3 amino acids: CASSSPGQGGYEKLFF. DNA for the CDR3: TGTGCCAGCAGCTCTCCGGGACAGGGGGGGTATGAAAAACTGTTTTTT.

The chain links TRBV4-3 to TRBJ2-5, with TRBD1 as a possible D gene (5 bases). The CDR3 extends over 14 amino acids. Germline V gene sequence: CDR1 LGHNA, CDR2 YSLEER. The germline V and J ends were trimmed by 3 bases and 7 bases, with 15 bases remaining between them. CDR3: CASSQDTGSGTQYF. For the CDR3, the DNA is TGCGCCAGCAGCCAGGACACAGGTTCTGGGACCCAGTACTTC.

This clone was counted between two and nine times. The gene calls are TRBV28 and TRBJ2-7, with a possible D match to TRBD2 (6 bases). Germline V gene sequence: CDR1 MDHEN, CDR2 SYDVKM. The CDR3 contains 14 residues. With 3 bases removed from V and 3 bases from J, the gap between germline ends came to 12 bases. The CDR3 loop reads CASSLGGRSYEQYF. CDR3 sequence (DNA): TGTGCCAGCAGTTTGGGGGGAAGGAGCTACGAGCAGTACTTC.

The CDR3 nucleotides read TGTGCCAGCAGTTTATTGGGGGGTAACTATGGCTACACCTTC. Translated, it gives CASSLLGGNYGYTF. The chain employs TRBV27 and TRBJ1-2; the D gene is possibly TRBD1 (5 bases). Trimming took off 1 base at V and 1 base at J, with 7 bases between the two ends. Germline CDR1 reads MNHEY; CDR2 reads SMNVEV (reference sequence). The CDR3 sequence is 14 residues long.

V usage is TRBV18 and J usage is TRBJ1-1; tentative D call: TRBD1 (5 bases). The CDR3 has 16 amino acids. Germline values: CDR1 KGHSH, CDR2 LQKENI. Trimming left V 3 bases short and J 3 bases short, with 17 bases between. The CDR3 protein is CASSPQGGVKDTEAFF. The CDR3 DNA reads as TGTGCCAGCTCACCGCAGGGTGGGGTGAAGGACACTGAAGCTTTCTTT.

The V and J genes are TRBV4-2 and TRBJ2-3; 11 nucleotides align to TRBD1. Germline lookup yields CDR1 LGHNA and CDR2 YNFKEQ. The ends lost 4 bases at V and 12 bases at J; junction bases unmatched: 15. CDR3 size: 16 residues. The chain's CDR3 is CASSPGQGAPKLPQYF. The CDR3, as DNA: TGTGCCAGCAGCCCAGGACAGGGGGCCCCTAAGCTCCCCCAGTATTTT.

The CDR3 is CASSDRQFGGYTF. CDR3 in DNA: TGTGCCAGCAGCGACCGACAATTTGGTGGCTACACCTTC. The V and J genes are TRBV5-6 and TRBJ1-2; D is ambiguous. The CDR3 consists of 13 residues. With 4 bases removed from V and 7 bases from J, the gap between germline ends came to 14 bases. Germline V lookup: CDR1 SGHDT, CDR2 YYEEEE.

J is TRBJ2-1 and V is TRBV28; no clear D. The CDR3 covers 14 residues. The V gene's germline CDR1 is MDHEN and CDR2 SYDVKM. V dropped 3 bases and J dropped 5 bases, with 11 bases sitting between them. As DNA, the CDR3 is TGTGCCAGCAGTTTGGGCCTGGTAAACAATGAGCAGTTCTTC. It translates to CASSLGLVNNEQFF.

The chain has TRBV9 and TRBJ1-1, with 9 bases matching TRBD1. V shed 2 bases and J 3 bases; nucleotides not matched to a gene: 2. The CDR3 is 14 amino acids. Germline CDR1 and CDR2: SGDLS and YYNGEE. CDR3 coding DNA: TGTGCCAGCAGCGTGGGACAGGGATACACTGAAGCTTTCTTT. Translated: CASSVGQGYTEAFF.

Here the CDR3 reads CASSKRTGMDYGYTF. The CDR3, as DNA: TGTGCCAGCAGCAAAAGGACAGGGATGGACTATGGCTACACCTTC. The rearrangement uses TRBV21-1 and TRBJ1-2; TRBD1, the table's D call, was not compared with the DNA. TRBV21-1 is a recognized pseudogene. The CDR3 has 15 residues.

This chain connects TRBV5-1 to TRBJ2-6, with TRBD1 as a possible D gene (5 bases). Trimming pared 1 base from V and 1 base from J, leaving 6 bases between. CDR3 length: 15 residues. CDR1 and CDR2 (germline): SGHRS, YFSETQ. The chain's CDR3 is CASSLRGSGANVLTF. In nucleotides, the CDR3 is TGCGCCAGCAGCTTGAGGGGATCTGGGGCCAACGTCCTGACTTTC.

The chain combines TRBV7-6 with TRBJ2-3; possible D gene TRBD1, 5 bases. The CDR3 is made up of 15 amino acids. Germline CDR1 and CDR2: SGHVS and FNYEAQ. The germline V and J ends were trimmed by 2 bases and 1 base, with 10 bases remaining between them. CDR3 protein: CASSLSQGGTDTQYF. For the CDR3, the DNA is TGTGCCAGCAGCTTATCGCAGGGCGGCACAGATACGCAGTATTTT.

The chain uses TRBV5-4 and TRBJ2-7, with 8 bases identical to TRBD1. Germline CDR1 is SGHNT and CDR2 is YYREEE (reference sequence). Trimming took 0 bases from V and 6 from J; bases not matched to a gene: 5. This CDR3 has 14 residues. For the CDR3, the DNA is TGTGCCAGCAGCTTGGAAGCAGGGGGCCTCGAGCAGTACTTC. Protein product: CASSLEAGGLEQYF.

J is TRBJ1-6 and V is TRBV28, with TRBD1 matching over 12 bases. V dropped 3 bases and J dropped 11; count of bases not matched to a gene: 8. CDR1 and CDR2 from the germline V gene are MDHEN and SYDVKM. The CDR3 sequence is 16 residues long. CDR3 sequence (DNA): TGTGCCAGCAGTTTGGCCGGGACAGGGGGCTGGGCACCCCTCCACTTT. Translation gives CASSLAGTGGWAPLHF.

CDR3 protein: CATGTGGNTIYF. CDR3 in DNA: TGTGCCACCGGGACAGGGGGAAACACCATATATTTT. The chain joins TRBV5-4 to TRBJ1-3; TRBD1 agrees at 9 bases. This CDR3 contains 12 residues. Germline V gene data show CDR1 as SGHNT and CDR2 as YYREEE (reference sequence). The V gene end was trimmed by 9 bases and the J gene end by 4 bases; junction bases not matched to a gene: 2.